The 28 T cell receptor beta chains below all came from one sample that was sequenced in a study of T cell changes during pregnancy in multiple sclerosis. Data came from immunoSEQ multiplex PCR; TCRdb stores just in-frame clones and leaves some out. The table has roughly 74,000 clones, 70% to 90% seen once. The input for sequencing was peripheral blood, taken before pregnancy. Receptor source: a female donor with multiple sclerosis, enrolled in a pregnancy study.

The chain combines TRBV30 with TRBJ1-1, with unresolved D. V lost 3 bases to trimming and J lost 1 base, with 12 bases between them. CDR1 GTSNPN and CDR2 SVGIG come from the germline V gene (reference sequence). The CDR3 contains 14 residues. The CDR3 DNA is TGTGCCTGGAGCCCTAGCAACGGGAACACTGAAGCTTTCTTT. This translates into CAWSPSNGNTEAFF.

This chain links TRBV6-1 with TRBJ2-3; no firm D call. Germline CDR1 MNHNS, CDR2 SASEGT. This CDR3 contains 10 residues. Trimming removed 11 bases at V and 0 bases at J, with 3 bases between. The CDR3 nucleotides read TGTGCCCTAAGCACAGATACGCAGTATTTT. Translated: CALSTDTQYF.

The gene calls are TRBV6-5 and TRBJ1-2, with a possible D match to TRBD1 (6 bases). The CDR3 runs 14 residues. Germline-derived CDR1 and CDR2 are MNHEY and SVGAGI. V gave up 5 bases and J gave up 7 bases, with 17 bases separating them. The CDR3 sequence is CASSGEPQGLGYTF. The CDR3 coding sequence is TGTGCCAGCAGTGGGGAGCCTCAGGGGCTTGGCTACACCTTC.

This rearrangement joins TRBV15 to TRBJ1-2; a weak D match, TRBD1 (5 bases). V lost 1 base, J lost 7 bases, and 13 bases lay in between. There are 14 residues in the CDR3. Germline loops: CDR1 LNHNV, CDR2 YYDKDF (reference sequence). The CDR3 sequence is CATSRAGVYSGYTF. DNA for the CDR3: TGTGCCACCAGCAGAGCGGGGGTATATAGTGGCTACACCTTC.

The chain combines TRBV5-8 with TRBJ2-5; D is undetermined. The CDR3 runs 12 residues. The V gene lost 9 bases and the J gene lost 4 bases, with 13 bases spanning the gap. Germline V CDR1 and CDR2: SGHTS, YDEGEE. CDR3 DNA sequence: TGTGCCACGAGCGTTTTTGGAGAGACCCAGTACTTC. It translates to CATSVFGETQYF.

V and J are TRBV6-5 and TRBJ2-1; 7 positions match TRBD1. Germline V gives CDR1 MNHEY, CDR2 SVGAGI. The CDR3 has 14 amino acids. V shed 6 bases and J 10 bases; nucleotides not matched to a gene: 12. CDR3 nucleotide sequence: TGTGCCAGCAGCCCCGGGACAGCGAGGGTAGAGCAGTTCTTC. It is translated as CASSPGTARVEQFF.

This clone was recorded only once. V gene TRBV4-3 combines with J gene TRBJ1-3, with D tentatively TRBD1 (5 bases). The CDR3 is 19 residues long. Germline loops: CDR1 LGHNA, CDR2 YSLEER. V was cut by 1 base and J by 0 bases, with 19 bases left in between. The CDR3 nucleotides read TGCGCCAGCAGCCAAGGTCTTAAAGTAGACACAGGCTCTGGAAACACCATATATTTT. Protein sequence: CASSQGLKVDTGSGNTIYF.

The chain carries TRBV5-6 and TRBJ1-1; a weak D match, TRBD1 (6 bases). V was shortened by 4 bases and J by 2 bases, with 15 bases between the two germline ends. The CDR3 consists of 15 residues. Germline values: CDR1 SGHDT, CDR2 YYEEEE. DNA of the CDR3: TGTGCCAGCAGCCTCTTTGACAGGATCAACACTGAAGCTTTCTTT. Amino acids: CASSLFDRINTEAFF.

The J gene is TRBJ2-1, the V gene TRBV6-5; tentative D call: TRBD2 (6 bases). Trimming shortened V by 5 bases and J by 2 bases, and 13 bases separated the two germline ends. CDR3 length: 15 amino acids. Germline values: CDR1 MNHEY, CDR2 SVGAGI. This CDR3 reads CASSLSGHAYNEQFF. CDR3 bases: TGTGCCAGCAGTCTTAGCGGTCACGCCTACAATGAGCAGTTCTTC.

The rearrangement links TRBV7-9 to TRBJ2-7; D is possibly TRBD2 (7 bases). The CDR3 runs to 14 residues. The V end was cut by 4 bases, the J end by 0 bases, with 10 bases between. Germline CDR1 reads SEHNR; CDR2 reads FQNEAQ (reference sequence). The CDR3 DNA follows: TGTGCCAGCAGCTCCGGGGGGCCCTCCTACGAGCAGTACTTC. Translating gives CASSSGGPSYEQYF.

This chain uses TRBV5-1 with TRBJ1-4; 7 nucleotides line up with TRBD1. The CDR3 length is 17 residues. Per the germline V gene, CDR1 is SGHRS and CDR2 is YFSETQ. J gave up 5 bases and V 4 bases, and 14 bases lay outside the gene matches. CDR3 coding DNA: TGCGCCAGCAGCCTGCGAGGAGGGGGCTATCACAATGAAAAACTGTTTTTT. Translated: CASSLRGGGYHNEKLFF.

The V and J genes are TRBV6-5 and TRBJ1-1; a possible D gene is TRBD1 (6 bases). The CDR3 has 13 residues. V was trimmed by 6 bases and J by 5 bases, leaving 13 bases between them. CDR1 is MNHEY and CDR2 is SVGAGI in the germline V gene. In DNA, the CDR3 is TGTGCCAGCAGCCCTCAGGGGCATACTGAAGCTTTCTTT. Residues: CASSPQGHTEAFF.

CDR3: CASNEGQGGALQPQHF. The DNA of the CDR3 is TGTGCCAGCAACGAGGGGCAGGGGGGAGCCCTGCAGCCCCAGCATTTT. This rearrangement joins TRBV2 to TRBJ1-5, with 7 bases identical to TRBD1. V dropped 7 bases and J dropped 7; count of bases not matched to a gene: 16. Germline values: CDR1 SNHLY, CDR2 FYNNEI. This CDR3 contains 16 residues.

The chain recombines TRBV5-1 with TRBJ1-4, with D possibly matching TRBD1 (6 bases). The V and J ends lost 7 bases and 0 bases respectively, with 13 bases between them. The germline V gene encodes CDR1 SGHRS and CDR2 YFSETQ. The CDR3 totals 15 residues. The CDR3 nucleotides read TGCGCCAGCTCGGACAGCCCCGCAACTAATGAAAAACTGTTTTTT. Residues: CASSDSPATNEKLFF.

The chain is built from TRBV6-5 and TRBJ2-3, with D unresolved. V lost 4 bases to trimming and J lost 2 bases, with 13 bases between them. Germline assignment: CDR1 MNHEY and CDR2 SVGAGI. The CDR3 length is 15 residues. CDR3 region: CASSSLNVATDTQYF. The CDR3 nucleotides read TGTGCCAGCAGTTCACTAAATGTGGCCACAGATACGCAGTATTTT.

This chain uses TRBV18 with TRBJ2-2; D is possibly TRBD2 (5 bases). The CDR3 sequence is 14 residues long. The germline CDR1 and CDR2 sequences are KGHSH and LQKENI. The V and J ends lost 2 bases and 4 bases respectively, with 8 bases between them. The CDR3 DNA follows: TGTGCCAGCTCACCATCTAGCTCCACCGGGGAGCTGTTTTTT. This codes for CASSPSSSTGELFF. Variable domain in full (rest from reference TRBV18 and TRBJ2-2): NAGVMQNPRHLVRRRGQEARLRCSPMKGHSHVYWYRQLPEEGLKFMVYLQKENIIDESGMPKERFSAEFPKEGPSILRIQQVVRGDSAAYFCASSPSSSTGELFFGEGSRLTVL.

V usage is TRBV11-3 and J usage is TRBJ2-2; no reliable D call. Germline CDR1 SGHNT, CDR2 YENEEA. V lost 2 bases and J 0 bases, leaving 7 bases between the germline ends. The CDR3 length is 15 residues. The CDR3 coding sequence is TGTGCCAGCAGCTTACGCTCTACGAACACCGGGGAGCTGTTTTTT. It encodes CASSLRSTNTGELFF.

This rearrangement joins TRBV6-5 to TRBJ2-7, with D possibly matching TRBD2 (7 bases). Trimming left V 6 bases short and J 2 bases short, with 14 bases between. Germline CDR1 reads MNHEY; CDR2 reads SVGAGI. CDR3 length: 14 residues. CDR3 in DNA: TGTGCCAGCAGCCGCCGGGGGGACACCTACGAGCAGTACTTC. Translating it yields CASSRRGDTYEQYF.

This chain joins TRBV10-3 and TRBJ2-1, with TRBD2 as a possible D gene (6 bases). This CDR3 has 12 residues. Germline assignment: CDR1 ENHRY and CDR2 SYGVKD. Trimming pared 4 bases from V and 5 bases from J, leaving 6 bases between. The CDR3: CAISGGDNEQFF. The CDR3 DNA is TGTGCCATCAGTGGGGGGGACAATGAGCAGTTCTTC.

The V gene is TRBV13, the J gene TRBJ2-7, with 7 bases matching TRBD2. Germline-derived CDR1 and CDR2 are PRHDT and FYEKMQ (reference sequence). V dropped 5 bases and J dropped 2; count of bases not matched to a gene: 12. The CDR3 spans 16 residues. In nucleotides, the CDR3 is TGTGCCAGCAGCCGTGGGGGAGCGGGAACCCCCTACGAGCAGTACTTC. Residues: CASSRGGAGTPYEQYF. The full variable domain, in which reference TRBV13 and TRBJ2-7 provide the parts outside the CDR3, is AAGVIQSPRHLIKEKRETATLKCYPIPRHDTVYWYQQGPGQDPQFLISFYEKMQSDKGSIPDRFSAQQFSDYHSELNMSSLELGDSALYFCASSRGGAGTPYEQYFGPGTRLTVT.

This clone has a handful of counts. The chain has TRBV19 and TRBJ1-4, with 8 bases aligning to TRBD1. Trimming removed 3 bases from V and 8 bases from J; junction bases left unmatched: 8. The CDR3 loop spans 15 amino acids. Germline loops: CDR1 LNHDA, CDR2 SQIVND (reference sequence). The chain's CDR3 is CASSIHGQGGEKLFF. The DNA of the CDR3 is TGTGCCAGTAGTATCCACGGACAGGGTGGGGAAAAACTGTTTTTT.

The chain joins TRBV30 to TRBJ1-5, with D maybe TRBD1 (5 bases). This CDR3 contains 13 residues. V gave up 2 bases and J gave up 6 bases, with 11 bases separating them. CDR1 is GTSNPN and CDR2 is SVGIG in the germline V gene (reference sequence). The CDR3: CAWSFGGGQPQHF. CDR3 DNA sequence: TGTGCCTGGAGTTTTGGGGGAGGTCAGCCCCAGCATTTT.

J is TRBJ2-7 and V is TRBV29-1, with 8 bases matching TRBD1. Germline assignment: CDR1 SQVTM and CDR2 ANQGSEA. J lost 0 bases, V lost 3 bases, and 7 bases had no gene match. The CDR3 is made up of 15 amino acids. This chain's CDR3 is CSVDGQGQGSYEQYF. CDR3 sequence (DNA): TGCAGCGTTGACGGACAAGGACAGGGCTCCTACGAGCAGTACTTC.

The chain recombines TRBV7-9 with TRBJ1-4; D not resolved. V was clipped by 5 bases and J by 0 bases, with 10 bases between them. This CDR3 is 15 amino acids long. In germline, CDR1 is SEHNR, CDR2 FQNEAQ (reference sequence). The CDR3 region has the DNA TGTGCCAGCAGCCACGTCAGGACAACTAATGAAAAACTGTTTTTT. Its translation: CASSHVRTTNEKLFF.

The gene calls are TRBV6-5 and TRBJ2-7; 9 bases match TRBD1. Trimming cost V 4 bases and J 1 base; bases outside gene matches: 5. Per germline, CDR1 MNHEY and CDR2 SVGAGI. The CDR3 consists of 15 residues. CDR3 DNA sequence: TGTGCCAGCAGTTTTCCGGGACAGGGTTCCTACGAGCAGTACTTC. It is translated as CASSFPGQGSYEQYF.

This clone was detected only a few times. V usage is TRBV5-6 and J usage is TRBJ1-1; 7 bases are a match to TRBD1. V lost 0 bases and J lost 5; bases outside the gene matches: 10. The CDR3 is 16 residues long. From germline, CDR1 is SGHDT and CDR2 YYEEEE. The CDR3 DNA is TGTGCCAGCAGCTTGGCCAGCAGGGGGATGTTAACTGAAGCTTTCTTT. It is translated as CASSLASRGMLTEAFF.

The chain carries TRBV5-1 and TRBJ2-3; 10 nucleotides agree with TRBD2. The V gene end was trimmed by 4 bases and the J gene end by 1 base; junction bases not matched to a gene: 12. The germline V gene encodes CDR1 SGHRS and CDR2 YFSETQ. The CDR3 length is 18 residues. The CDR3 spells CASSAWLAGEGGTDTQYF. CDR3 DNA: TGCGCCAGCAGCGCTTGGCTAGCGGGAGAGGGCGGCACAGATACGCAGTATTTT.

This clone was counted a single time. V gene TRBV4-1 combines with J gene TRBJ2-7; 9 bases line up with TRBD1. Germline V gene sequence: CDR1 MGHRA, CDR2 YSYEKL. This CDR3 has 15 residues. V was pared by 1 base and J by 5 bases, with 6 bases of the junction left unmatched. The CDR3 loop reads CASSQVSDRGHEQYF. The DNA for the CDR3 is TGCGCCAGCAGCCAAGTATCGGACAGGGGCCACGAGCAGTACTTC.